This is a list of T cell receptor beta chains from one sample in a study of T cells in localized non-small cell lung cancer. Some clones are missing from TCRdb's copy, which holds only in-frame ones; the method was immunoSEQ multiplex PCR. The data contain about 24,000 clones, 90% of them singletons. The sequenced sample was peripheral blood, obtained before any cancer treatment. All receptors come from a woman between 40 and 69 years old with stage I lung adenocarcinoma. CDR3s include the opening cysteine and the closing phenylalanine or tryptophan. A D gene is named only where the DNA matches it firmly. Part of the rows lack a size; the others show once, few, many or a class for expanded clones.

d_gene,v_gene,j_gene,len,abundance,CDR3nt,CDR3aa
TRBD1,TRBV28,TRBJ1-5,16,NA,TGTGCCAGCAGATTCGCGTCCGGGACAGGGAAACAGCCCCAGCATTTT,CASRFASGTGKQPQHF
NA,TRBV18,TRBJ2-1,15,NA,TGTGCCAGCTCACCAGGTGGCAGCTCCTACAATGAGCAGTTCTTC,CASSPGGSSYNEQFF
TRBD2,TRBV28,TRBJ2-1,14,NA,TGTGCCAGCAGTTGGGGCGGGAGCGACAATGAGCAGTTCTTC,CASSWGGSDNEQFF
NA,TRBV5-1,TRBJ2-3,13,NA,TGCGCCAGCACCGTCGAAGGGACGGCTAAGCAGTATTTT,CASTVEGTAKQYF
NA,TRBV20-1,TRBJ2-3,11,NA,TGCAGTGCTGGATGGGAAGATACGCAGTATTTT,CSAGWEDTQYF
TRBD2,TRBV11-2,TRBJ2-7,16,NA,TGTGCCAGCAGCTTAGGGACTAGCGGGAGTTGGTACGAGCAGTACTTC,CASSLGTSGSWYEQYF
TRBD1,TRBV10-1,TRBJ2-2,15,once,TGCGCCAGCAGCCCCGGGACAGCGGACACCGGGGAGCTGTTTTTT,CASSPGTADTGELFF
NA,TRBV11-2,TRBJ2-7,11,NA,TGTGCCAGCAGCCATAAGTACGAGCAGTACTTC,CASSHKYEQYF
NA,TRBV6-5,TRBJ1-1,15,NA,TGTGCCAGCAGTTACGACGTGGGGTTGTACACTGAAGCTTTCTTT,CASSYDVGLYTEAFF
NA,TRBV9,TRBJ2-5,13,NA,TGTGCCAGCAGCGTAGACGTACAGGCGACCCAGTACTTC,CASSVDVQATQYF
TRBD2,TRBV5-1,TRBJ2-6,18,NA,TGCGCCAGCAGCTCGGCGGGAGAGGGTCGAGCCGGGGCCAACGTCCTGACTTTC,CASSSAGEGRAGANVLTF
NA,TRBV7-9,TRBJ2-3,14,once,TGTGCCAGCAGCCCAACTAGACTCACAGATACGCAGTATTTT,CASSPTRLTDTQYF
NA,TRBV2,TRBJ2-5,12,NA,TGTGCCAGCAGCGAGGACCGATGGGGCCAGTACTTC,CASSEDRWGQYF